Below, 27 T cell receptor beta chains from the same sample are listed, as sequenced in a study of blood T cell repertoires in COVID-19 (dated by TCRdb to the early 2020s). Libraries were prepared through the immunoSEQ multiplex PCR assay. TCRdb mirrors the immuneACCESS table, restricted to in-frame sequences. Some clones are absent from its copies; in checked studies, under half trace to an unresolved V gene, and the reason for the others is unknown. The sample table shows 150,000 or so clones, and 85% to 90% are seen once. Around 15% of the sample rests with the top ten. The sequencing sample was made of peripheral blood. The receptors were sampled from a man younger than 30 with COVID-19, enrolled during active disease.

This clone was seen more than once but under ten times. V is TRBV7-2 and J is TRBJ2-3; TRBD2 matches 7 bases. Germline lookup yields CDR1 SGHTA and CDR2 FQGNSA. CDR3 length equals 18 residues. V lost 2 bases and J lost 0; bases outside the gene matches: 11. CDR3 sequence (DNA): TGTGCCAGCAGCTTAAGGCCCCCGGGAGGCATTAGCACAGATACGCAGTATTTT. Translating gives CASSLRPPGGISTDTQYF.

V is TRBV11-3 and J is TRBJ2-1; TRBD2 aligns across 12 bases. Germline values: CDR1 SGHNT, CDR2 YENEEA. V was clipped by 1 base and J by 13 bases; unmatched bases: 17. The CDR3 consists of 18 residues. CDR3 nucleotides: TGTGCCAGCAGCTTAGGAGGGCTAGCGGGAGGGCCTTCTAACGCCCAGTTCTTC. Protein: CASSLGGLAGGPSNAQFF.

On this clone itself: The same CDR3 arises from other DNA sequences in this sample as well. The genes are TRBV4-3 and TRBJ2-5; TRBD2 aligns across 8 bases. The CDR3 extends over 15 amino acids. The germline gives CDR1 LGHNA, CDR2 YSLEER. V was clipped by 0 bases and J by 5 bases; unmatched bases: 5. This chain's CDR3 is CASSQDSSGGETQYF. The CDR3 DNA follows: TGCGCCAGCAGCCAAGATTCATCGGGAGGGGAGACCCAGTACTTC.

The chain employs TRBV28 and TRBJ2-7; 7 nucleotides agree with TRBD1. The CDR3 totals 15 residues. The V and J ends lost 7 bases and 5 bases, in that order; junction bases with no gene match: 14. CDR1 and CDR2 (germline): MDHEN, SYDVKM. The CDR3: CASTMYRQGYNEQYF. DNA for the CDR3: TGTGCCAGCACCATGTACAGACAGGGCTACAACGAGCAGTACTTC.

The J gene is TRBJ2-7, the V gene TRBV9; TRBD1 is a possible D gene (6 bases). V gave up 4 bases and J gave up 0 bases, with 14 bases separating them. CDR1 SGDLS and CDR2 YYNGEE come from the germline V gene. There are 15 residues in the CDR3. This chain's CDR3 is CASSPRQVISYEQYF. For the CDR3, the DNA is TGTGCCAGCAGCCCACGACAGGTTATCTCCTACGAGCAGTACTTC. The full variable domain, in which reference TRBV9 and TRBJ2-7 provide the parts outside the CDR3, is DSGVTQTPKHLITATGQRVTLRCSPRSGDLSVYWYQQSLDQGLQFLIQYYNGEERAKGNILERFSAQQFPDLHSELNLSSLELGDSALYFCASSPRQVISYEQYFGPGTRLTVT.

The chain combines TRBV7-2 with TRBJ2-3; D is unclear. CDR3 size: 15 residues. The germline V gene has CDR1 SGHTA and CDR2 FQGNSA. The V end was cut by 1 base, the J end by 0 bases, with 8 bases between. The CDR3 region is CASSLVPTSTDTQYF. The CDR3 region has the DNA TGTGCCAGCAGCTTAGTCCCGACTAGCACAGATACGCAGTATTTT. Full variable domain (rest looked up from reference TRBV7-2 and TRBJ2-3): GAGVSQSPSNKVTEKGKDVELRCDPISGHTALYWYRQSLGQGLEFLIYFQGNSAPDKSGLPSDRFSAERTGGSVSTLTIQRTQQEDSAVYLCASSLVPTSTDTQYFGPGTRLTVL.

The rearrangement joins TRBV7-2 to TRBJ2-7, with D perhaps matching TRBD2 (5 bases). The CDR3 has 12 residues. The ends were cut back, 5 bases at V and 3 bases at J, with 8 bases in the middle. CDR1 is SGHTA, CDR2 FQGNSA, per germline. For the CDR3, the DNA is TGTGCCAGCAGCGACACTAGCTACGAGCAGTACTTC. Protein product: CASSDTSYEQYF.

The chain recombines TRBV3-1 (or the pseudogene TRBV3-2) with TRBJ2-5; tentative D call: TRBD1 (5 bases). Germline values: CDR1 LGHDT, CDR2 YNNKEL (reference sequence). The ends were cut back, 0 bases at V and 7 bases at J, with 15 bases in the middle. This CDR3 comprises 15 residues. The CDR3, as DNA: TGTGCCAGCAGCCAAGATCCCAGGGTTTGGGCGACCCAGTACTTC. Its translation: CASSQDPRVWATQYF.

CDR3 sequence (DNA): TGTGCCAGCAGCAATCACAGGGGCGGGGACACTGAAGCTTTCTTT. Translating it yields CASSNHRGGDTEAFF. The genes are TRBV21-1 and TRBJ1-1; the table names TRBD1, a call not compared with the DNA. TRBV21-1 is a pseudogene locus. CDR3 length: 15 amino acids.

V usage is TRBV6-2 or TRBV6-3 and J usage is TRBJ2-5; 8 bases are a match to TRBD2. V lost 6 bases to trimming and J lost 5 bases; unmatched junction nucleotides: 8. Germline-derived CDR1 and CDR2 are MNHEY and SVGEGT. The CDR3 contains 14 residues. In DNA form, the CDR3 reads TGTGCCAGCAGCGCGGGACTAGTAAGGGAGACCCAGTACTTC. This sequence encodes CASSAGLVRETQYF.

V and J are TRBV2 and TRBJ2-3; 9 bases agree with TRBD2. The CDR3 contains 18 residues. CDR1 is SNHLY and CDR2 is FYNNEI in the germline V gene. The J segment lost 2 bases and the V segment lost 4 bases, leaving 13 bases of the junction unmatched. The CDR3 region is CASSGASGRFGTTDTQYF. The CDR3 nucleotides read TGTGCCAGCAGTGGGGCCAGCGGGAGGTTCGGGACCACAGATACGCAGTATTTT.

The rearrangement uses TRBV18 and TRBJ1-5, with D possibly being TRBD1 (6 bases). The V end lost 9 bases, the J end lost 8 bases, and 17 bases lay between the germline ends. Germline loops: CDR1 KGHSH, CDR2 LQKENI. CDR3 length: 13 amino acids. In nucleotides, the CDR3 is TGTGCCAGTTCGTTGCGGGGGCCGGAGCCCCAGCATTTT. This gives the protein CASSLRGPEPQHF.

The V call is TRBV28, the J call TRBJ1-3; 7 positions match TRBD1. CDR1 is MDHEN and CDR2 is SYDVKM in the germline V gene. Germline trimming cut 7 bases from V and 2 bases from J; bases unmatched to any gene: 14. The CDR3 is 17 amino acids. The CDR3 nucleotides are TGTGCCAGCATTCCAGGGGGACACCCTGCTACTGGAAACACCATATATTTT. This encodes CASIPGGHPATGNTIYF.

The rearrangement links TRBV7-9 to TRBJ2-2; 7 bases map to TRBD1. The CDR3 consists of 14 residues. CDR1 SEHNR and CDR2 FQNEAQ come from the germline V gene (reference sequence). Trimming took 5 bases from V and 9 from J; bases not matched to a gene: 9. The CDR3 is CASSPRTGVWELFF. The CDR3 nucleotides read TGTGCCAGCAGCCCACGGACAGGAGTCTGGGAGCTGTTTTTT.

The genes are TRBV28 and TRBJ1-2, with a weak D call TRBD1 (5 bases). Germline loops: CDR1 MDHEN, CDR2 SYDVKM. The CDR3 loop spans 12 amino acids. The V end lost 5 bases, the J end lost 4 bases, and 8 bases lay between the germline ends. The CDR3 DNA follows: TGTGCCAGCAGTCGGGGGATCTATGGCTACACCTTC. It encodes CASSRGIYGYTF.

This clone was seen only once. This chain uses TRBV28 with TRBJ1-2; the D is unclear. Trimming cost V 2 bases and J 5 bases, with 12 bases left between them. CDR1 and CDR2 from the germline V gene are MDHEN and SYDVKM. The CDR3 extends over 14 amino acids. CDR3 protein: CASSLPRVGYGYTF. The DNA of the CDR3 is TGTGCCAGCAGTTTACCGAGGGTTGGGTATGGCTACACCTTC.

This clone was picked up one time. Here the CDR3 reads CASSLGYGRKGGNEQYF. The CDR3 region has the DNA TGTGCCAGCAGCTTAGGGTATGGTAGAAAGGGGGGGAACGAGCAGTACTTC. V usage is TRBV7-9 and J usage is TRBJ2-7; D might be TRBD2 (7 bases). The germline CDR1 and CDR2 sequences are SEHNR and FQNEAQ (reference sequence). Trimming removed 1 base from V and 5 bases from J, with 21 bases in between. The CDR3 extends over 17 amino acids.

This clone was seen a few times. Other nucleotide sequences from this sample produce the same CDR3. The chain is built from TRBV7-2 and TRBJ1-2; D remains ambiguous. Trimming shortened V by 5 bases and J by 0 bases, and 13 bases separated the two germline ends. The CDR3 runs to 15 residues. Per germline, CDR1 SGHTA and CDR2 FQGNSA. CDR3 nucleotide sequence: TGTGCCAGCAGCCCACCGGCCGGGACTAACTATGGCTACACCTTC. Amino acids: CASSPPAGTNYGYTF.

The chain carries TRBV19 and TRBJ2-2; D remains ambiguous. The CDR3 runs 15 residues. Germline CDR1 LNHDA, CDR2 SQIVND (reference sequence). The V end lost 3 bases, the J end lost 4 bases, and 12 bases lay between the germline ends. The CDR3 DNA is TGTGCCAGTAGTATTGGTACAGTGTCCACCGGGGAGCTGTTTTTT. Translation gives CASSIGTVSTGELFF.

This sequence joins TRBV4-3 and TRBJ2-1; D remains unclear. Per germline, CDR1 LGHNA and CDR2 YSLEER. The CDR3 consists of 14 residues. The V end lost 2 bases, the J end lost 7 bases, and 12 bases lay between the germline ends. The CDR3 coding sequence is TGCGCCAGCAGCCAATCTTTAGAGAGGAATGAGCAGTTCTTC. As protein: CASSQSLERNEQFF.

This rearrangement joins TRBV2 to TRBJ1-1; 7 bases align to TRBD1. This CDR3 spans 14 amino acids. Losses at the gene ends were 4 bases for V and 2 bases for J; bases not matched to a gene: 4. CDR1 is SNHLY and CDR2 is FYNNEI in the germline V gene. The CDR3 bases are TGTGCCAGCAGTGCGGACAGGAGAAACACTGAAGCTTTCTTT. This sequence encodes CASSADRRNTEAFF.

CDR3 DNA: TGTGCCAGCAGCCAAGATGGGACTAGCGGGAACGAGCAGTACTTC. Amino acids: CASSQDGTSGNEQYF. This sequence joins TRBV3-1 (or the pseudogene TRBV3-2) and TRBJ2-7, with 13 bases that match TRBD2. The J segment lost 5 bases and the V segment lost 0 bases, leaving 1 base of the junction unmatched. The germline V gene encodes CDR1 LGHDT and CDR2 YNNKEL (reference sequence). There are 15 residues in the CDR3.

The genes are TRBV18 and TRBJ2-3, with a possible D match to TRBD2 (6 bases). Trimming pared 6 bases from V and 1 base from J, leaving 23 bases between. The CDR3 has 18 amino acids. Germline V gene data show CDR1 as KGHSH and CDR2 as LQKENI. In nucleotides, the CDR3 is TGTGCCAGCTCGTCCGGGACCCGAGGAGCGGGTGGCACAGATACGCAGTATTTT. This encodes CASSSGTRGAGGTDTQYF.

The chain recombines TRBV9 with TRBJ2-1; perhaps TRBD2 as D (6 bases). CDR1 and CDR2 (germline): SGDLS, YYNGEE. V lost 0 bases and J 8 bases, leaving 12 bases between the germline ends. This CDR3 region has 14 residues. The CDR3 DNA is TGTGCCAGCAGCGTAGGGCCCGGGACTGATGAGCAGTTCTTC. Protein product: CASSVGPGTDEQFF.

The genes are TRBV4-3 and TRBJ2-2, with D tentatively TRBD2 (6 bases). This CDR3 is 13 amino acids long. The V end lost 3 bases, the J end lost 6 bases, and 8 bases lay between the germline ends. CDR1 is LGHNA and CDR2 is YSLEER in the germline V gene. The CDR3 bases are TGCGCCAGCAGCCAGGGGGAGGCCGGGGAGCTGTTTTTT. Protein product: CASSQGEAGELFF.

The sample holds a few counts of this clone. This chain joins TRBV7-8 and TRBJ2-3; D remains unclear. The ends were cut back, 1 base at V and 5 bases at J, with 13 bases in the middle. CDR1 SGHVS and CDR2 FQNEAQ come from the germline V gene. This CDR3 is 15 amino acids long. The CDR3 sequence: CASSLEAKSGDTQYF. The CDR3 coding sequence is TGTGCCAGCAGCTTAGAAGCGAAATCTGGAGATACGCAGTATTTT.

This clone is a singleton in its sample. The V call is TRBV10-2, the J call TRBJ2-7, with D possibly matching TRBD1 (6 bases). The CDR3 covers 14 residues. Trimming left V 6 bases short and J 2 bases short, with 14 bases between. CDR1 and CDR2 from the germline V gene are WSHSY and SAAADI. CDR3 sequence: CASSVSRGPYEQYF. DNA of the CDR3: TGCGCCAGCAGCGTATCCAGGGGCCCCTACGAGCAGTACTTC.